A single sample gave rise to the 28 T cell receptor beta chains below, sequenced in a study of blood T cell repertoires in COVID-19. The data were produced by immunoSEQ multiplex PCR, yet TCRdb's version contains in-frame clones alone and is incomplete. The profile covers more than 90,000 clones, with over 60% appearing a single time and roughly 6.2% taken by the ten largest. The sequencing sample was made of peripheral blood. All receptors derive from a man between 65 and 79 years old with acute or convalescent COVID-19.

This clone was counted a few times. The CDR3 is CASSSHGRGSDQPQHF. CDR3 DNA: TGTGCCAGCAGTTCCCATGGAAGGGGGAGCGATCAGCCCCAGCATTTT. The chain is built from TRBV28 and TRBJ1-5; perhaps TRBD1 as D (6 bases). Trimming shortened V by 4 bases and J by 5 bases, and 18 bases separated the two germline ends. CDR3 length: 16 residues. In germline, CDR1 is MDHEN, CDR2 SYDVKM.

The chain is built from TRBV6-4 and TRBJ2-5, with 8 nucleotides matching TRBD1. The germline V gene encodes CDR1 MRHNA and CDR2 SNTAGT. The CDR3 has 14 amino acids. The ends lost 4 bases at V and 6 bases at J; junction bases unmatched: 7. As DNA, the CDR3 is TGTGCCAGCAGTGTCGAACGACAGGGGAAGACCCAGTACTTC. Amino acids: CASSVERQGKTQYF.

J is TRBJ2-3 and V is TRBV24-1; 8 positions match TRBD1. CDR3 length equals 15 residues. Trimming took 3 bases from V and 5 from J; bases not matched to a gene: 6. Germline V lookup: CDR1 KGHDR, CDR2 SFDVKD. This CDR3 is CATSDPGQGGDTQYF. The CDR3 DNA follows: TGTGCCACCAGTGATCCAGGACAGGGAGGAGATACGCAGTATTTT.

This clone was picked up a small number of times. This chain links TRBV24-1 with TRBJ2-1, with 8 nucleotides matching TRBD2. The CDR3 is 14 residues long. V lost 5 bases to trimming and J lost 8 bases; unmatched junction nucleotides: 7. Germline values: CDR1 KGHDR, CDR2 SFDVKD. This CDR3 is CATSGRGGSDEQFF. The CDR3 region has the DNA TGTGCCACCAGTGGACGGGGGGGCAGCGATGAGCAGTTCTTC.

CDR3 sequence (DNA): TGTGCCAGCAGCTCAGTAAACACCATATATTTT. This codes for CASSSVNTIYF. The J gene is TRBJ1-3, the V gene TRBV7-9; no reliable D call. Germline CDR1 and CDR2: SEHNR and FQNEAQ (reference sequence). The V end lost 4 bases, the J end lost 6 bases, and 4 bases lay between the germline ends. The CDR3 has 11 residues.

The chain couples TRBV9 to TRBJ1-1; D is undetermined. Trimming left V 1 base short and J 3 bases short, with 4 bases between. In germline, CDR1 is SGDLS, CDR2 YYNGEE. CDR3 length equals 12 residues. The CDR3 sequence: CASSVSDTEAFF. The CDR3 DNA sequence: TGTGCCAGCAGCGTATCGGACACTGAAGCTTTCTTT. The variable domain in full, with the rest retrieved from reference TRBV9 and TRBJ1-1, is DSGVTQTPKHLITATGQRVTLRCSPRSGDLSVYWYQQSLDQGLQFLIQYYNGEERAKGNILERFSAQQFPDLHSELNLSSLELGDSALYFCASSVSDTEAFFGQGTRLTVV.

The J gene is TRBJ2-7, the V gene TRBV5-4, with 7 bases that match TRBD2. The germline gives CDR1 SGHNT, CDR2 YYREEE (reference sequence). The ends lost 4 bases at V and 7 bases at J; junction bases unmatched: 14. This CDR3 is 15 amino acids long. As DNA, the CDR3 is TGTGCCAGCAGCCGAGCCCGGAAGGCTAGCGGAGAGCAGTACTTC. Residues: CASSRARKASGEQYF.

The chain links TRBV15 to TRBJ2-3, with D perhaps TRBD2 (6 bases). The CDR3 loop spans 13 amino acids. V lost 8 bases, J lost 4 bases, and 13 bases lay in between. CDR1 and CDR2 from the germline V gene are LNHNV and YYDKDF (reference sequence). This CDR3 is CATCLGGSDTQYF. The CDR3 nucleotides read TGTGCCACCTGCCTGGGGGGATCAGATACGCAGTATTTT.

The chain couples TRBV6-1 to TRBJ1-6; 7 bases map to TRBD1. The CDR3 contains 15 residues. The J segment lost 9 bases and the V segment lost 2 bases, leaving 7 bases of the junction unmatched. CDR1 and CDR2 from the germline V gene are MNHNS and SASEGT. Here the CDR3 DNA reads TGTGCCAGCAGTGAACTAGACAGGGTCTTTTCACCCCTCCACTTT. It yields the protein CASSELDRVFSPLHF.

The chain has TRBV19 and TRBJ1-2, with D possibly matching TRBD1 (6 bases). Trimming took 7 bases from V and 4 from J, leaving 25 bases between them. Germline loops: CDR1 LNHDA, CDR2 SQIVND (reference sequence). There are 17 residues in the CDR3. CDR3 nucleotide sequence: TGTGCCAGTACCATGCCGCCCGGGGGGGGCCCGGTCTATGGCTACACCTTC. Translation: CASTMPPGGGPVYGYTF.

The V gene is TRBV13, the J gene TRBJ1-2; D unclear. Trimming shortened V by 4 bases and J by 4 bases, and 16 bases separated the two germline ends. The CDR3 is 15 amino acids. Germline lookup yields CDR1 PRHDT and CDR2 FYEKMQ (reference sequence). The CDR3 bases are TGTGCCAGCAGCTCGGGATCCCCCCGCAGCTATGGCTACACCTTC. Encoded protein: CASSSGSPRSYGYTF.

V is TRBV19 and J is TRBJ1-5; D perhaps matches TRBD1 (5 bases). Germline CDR1 LNHDA, CDR2 SQIVND (reference sequence). Trimming pared 3 bases from V and 7 bases from J, leaving 16 bases between. This CDR3 contains 15 residues. This CDR3 reads CASSMGGGARQPQHF. The CDR3 nucleotides read TGTGCCAGTAGTATGGGGGGAGGGGCAAGGCAGCCCCAGCATTTT.

The J gene is TRBJ1-1, the V gene TRBV11-3; D is unclear. This CDR3 comprises 13 residues. The germline gives CDR1 SGHNT, CDR2 YENEEA. The V end was cut by 3 bases, the J end by 1 base, with 6 bases between. CDR3 in amino acids: CASSLRENTEAFF. The CDR3 nucleotides are TGTGCCAGCAGCTTGCGAGAGAACACTGAAGCTTTCTTT.

The genes are TRBV5-1 and TRBJ1-1, with 9 bases matching TRBD1. J was trimmed by 4 bases and V by 4 bases; bases with no gene match: 5. The CDR3 has 14 amino acids. Germline CDR1 and CDR2: SGHRS and YFSETQ. CDR3 in DNA: TGCGCCAGCAGCGCAGGGACAGGGACCACTGAAGCTTTCTTT. Translated, it gives CASSAGTGTTEAFF.

The genes are TRBV5-1 and TRBJ1-3, with a weak D call TRBD1 (6 bases). CDR3 length: 18 amino acids. Germline CDR1 is SGHRS and CDR2 is YFSETQ. The V end was cut by 0 bases, the J end by 4 bases, with 20 bases between. The CDR3 loop reads CASSLVTGGAFSGNTIYF. CDR3 in DNA: TGCGCCAGCAGCTTGGTGACGGGGGGCGCGTTCTCGGGAAACACCATATATTTT.

The rearrangement uses TRBV5-4 and TRBJ2-5, with D perhaps TRBD2 (6 bases). Trimming removed 1 base from V and 0 bases from J, with 10 bases in between. CDR1 is SGHNT, CDR2 YYREEE, per germline (reference sequence). This CDR3 comprises 15 residues. As DNA, the CDR3 is TGTGCCAGCAGCTTGAAGGAGGGGTACCAAGAGACCCAGTACTTC. Encoded protein: CASSLKEGYQETQYF.

V is TRBV18 and J is TRBJ2-3, with 11 bases that match TRBD1. Germline V gene sequence: CDR1 KGHSH, CDR2 LQKENI. Trimming at V came to 4 bases and at J to 3 bases, leaving 6 bases not matched to a gene. The CDR3 spans 16 residues. CDR3 nucleotide sequence: TGTGCCAGCTCACTCAGGACAGGGGGCGGGACAGATACGCAGTATTTT. Translating gives CASSLRTGGGTDTQYF.

The V gene is TRBV6-6, the J gene TRBJ2-3; 16 bases agree with TRBD2. The germline CDR1 and CDR2 sequences are MNHNY and SVGAGI (reference sequence). The CDR3 has 16 amino acids. V dropped 6 bases and J dropped 5; count of bases not matched to a gene: 5. CDR3 region: CASSLGLAGGQDTQYF. CDR3 nucleotide sequence: TGTGCCAGCAGCTTGGGACTAGCGGGGGGGCAAGATACGCAGTATTTT.

This clone was counted at least ten times. The chain recombines TRBV5-4 with TRBJ2-7, with D possibly being TRBD1 (6 bases). This CDR3 is built from 13 residues. Between the trimmed V and J ends, which lost 0 bases and 6 bases, there was a span of 10 bases. Germline CDR1 SGHNT, CDR2 YYREEE (reference sequence). DNA of the CDR3: TGTGCCAGCAGCTTGGGCGGACAGACCGAGCAGTACTTC. Residues: CASSLGGQTEQYF.

The chain joins TRBV11-2 to TRBJ1-2; 8 nucleotides match TRBD1. Germline lookup yields CDR1 SGHAT and CDR2 FQNNGV. There are 14 residues in the CDR3. The V and J ends lost 5 bases and 6 bases, in that order; junction bases with no gene match: 8. The CDR3 coding sequence is TGTGCCAGCAGCGCTAACAGGGGGGGCGATGGCTACACCTTC. Protein: CASSANRGGDGYTF.

This clone has just a few counts. The rearrangement uses TRBV4-2 and TRBJ2-2; TRBD1 is a possible D gene (6 bases). Trimming pared 1 base from V and 3 bases from J, leaving 9 bases between. Germline V gene sequence: CDR1 LGHNA, CDR2 YNFKEQ. This CDR3 has 15 amino acids. The CDR3 sequence: CASSQGGRYTGELFF. Written as DNA, the CDR3 is TGTGCCAGCAGCCAAGGGGGGCGTTACACCGGGGAGCTGTTTTTT.

This sequence joins TRBV5-1 and TRBJ1-4, with TRBD1 matching 9 bases. V was clipped by 3 bases and J by 7 bases; unmatched bases: 4. Germline V gene sequence: CDR1 SGHRS, CDR2 YFSETQ. The CDR3 covers 14 residues. The CDR3 reads CASSSGQGFEKLFF. The CDR3 nucleotides read TGCGCCAGCAGCTCGGGACAGGGCTTTGAAAAACTGTTTTTT.

The J gene is TRBJ1-4, the V gene TRBV11-2; D not resolved. V lost 5 bases, J lost 5 bases, and 12 bases lay in between. Per germline, CDR1 SGHAT and CDR2 FQNNGV. The CDR3 consists of 14 residues. The CDR3 DNA follows: TGTGCCAGCAGCAAGAGTCTGGGCAATGAAAAACTGTTTTTT. Its translation: CASSKSLGNEKLFF.

The genes are TRBV27 and TRBJ2-3; weak D call: TRBD1 (6 bases). The CDR3 has 16 residues. Germline lookup yields CDR1 MNHEY and CDR2 SMNVEV (reference sequence). The V end lost 5 bases, the J end lost 1 base, and 16 bases lay between the germline ends. CDR3: CASSPRQVRGTDTQYF. CDR3 coding DNA: TGTGCCAGCAGTCCACGACAGGTACGGGGCACAGATACGCAGTATTTT.

The rearrangement links TRBV3-1 (or the pseudogene TRBV3-2) to TRBJ2-3; no definite D call. The CDR3 loop spans 13 amino acids. CDR1 is LGHDT and CDR2 is YNNKEL in the germline V gene (reference sequence). V lost 3 bases to trimming and J lost 3 bases, with 7 bases between them. The CDR3 coding sequence is TGTGCCAGCAGCCATCCCTTAACAGATACGCAGTATTTT. This encodes CASSHPLTDTQYF.

V gene TRBV5-6 combines with J gene TRBJ1-2, with 7 bases that match TRBD1. Germline CDR1 reads SGHDT; CDR2 reads YYEEEE. This CDR3 comprises 13 residues. Trimming at V came to 0 bases and at J to 5 bases, leaving 1 base not matched to a gene. The CDR3 DNA sequence: TGTGCCAGCAGCTTGGCACAGGGGTATGGCTACACCTTC. It specifies CASSLAQGYGYTF.

This rearrangement joins TRBV5-1 to TRBJ2-5, with TRBD2 identical over 8 bases. V gave up 0 bases and J gave up 2 bases; unmatched junction bases: 6. The CDR3 length is 16 residues. The germline CDR1 and CDR2 sequences are SGHRS and YFSETQ. The CDR3 sequence is CASSLAGGGGQETQYF. For the CDR3, the DNA is TGCGCCAGCAGCTTGGCCGGGGGGGGCGGGCAAGAGACCCAGTACTTC.

This rearrangement joins TRBV18 to TRBJ1-5; 9 bases fit TRBD1. The V gene end was trimmed by 4 bases and the J gene end by 11 bases; junction bases not matched to a gene: 12. The CDR3 runs 15 residues. Germline assignment: CDR1 KGHSH and CDR2 LQKENI. CDR3 sequence: CASSRGQGLNQSQHF. The CDR3 coding sequence is TGTGCCAGCTCACGCGGACAGGGGCTGAACCAGTCCCAGCATTTT.